Described below is a single T cell receptor (beta chain) sequence and its context. Its antigen remains unidentified. A much larger clonotype is one base distant, so this may be a read error. CDR1 and CDR2 from the germline V gene are MDHEN and SYDVKM. CDR3 length equals 13 residues. TCRdb recomputed calls from the reads with MiXCR, one row per CDR3 protein. Of approximately 300,000 distinct CDR3 sequences in the sample, about 29% were seen once. This specimen belongs to a study of T cell repertoires in cytomegalovirus infection. The clonotype comes from a human donor in good health (CMV status not recorded). Some clones in this sample may be carry-over from other donors' samples. V usage is TRBV28 and J usage is TRBJ1-4; TRBD1 matches 7 bases. Sequencing was performed on cultured PBMCs, taken from culture after CMV antigen stimulation. CDR3 sequence: CASRQGNNERLFF. CDR3 bases: TGTGCCAGCAGACAGGGGAATAATGAAAGACTGTTTTTT.